The text below deals with one T cell receptor (beta chain). This clone was seen just once. Its antigen is not yet known. It has no much larger one-base neighbor in the sample; base qualities were not kept. Following the manufacturer's instructions, TCR beta CDR3 regions were amplified by multiplex PCR with the immunoSEQ immune profiling system. An Illumina NextSeq system was used to carry out the sequencing. Per the source publication's procedure: Sequence data were processed on the immunoSEQ Analyzer platform, and clonality was calculated as the square root of Simpson's index of productive rearrangements. Similarity in V and J usage was measured by Jensen-Shannon distance, and OLGA was used to compute CDR3 generation probabilities. The immuneACCESS database (August 2020) and VDJdb (December 2020) were searched for shared CDR3 sequences. Not all clones reach the TCRdb copy of this immuneACCESS table, which keeps in-frame sequences only. Checked studies attribute under half of the gap to unresolved V genes and leave the rest unexplained. V, J and clone size are those of that table, while D and trimming were read from the DNA. The sample table records around 30,000 clones; about 96% of these occur just once. The ten largest clones add up to 0.15% to 0.2% of the sample.

The entry originates in a study of monozygotic twins with cystic fibrosis (dated by TCRdb to 2020 to 2023). In the study overall: Roughly 2.7 micrograms of fragmented DNA went through roughly 14 PCR cycles to produce barcoded libraries. TCR beta repertoires were compared within and between 16 monozygotic twin pairs with cystic fibrosis so that genetic influence on V and J gene usage could be assessed. The cohort comprised ten female and six male twin pairs aged about 2.0 to 40 years, median about 9.4 years, mostly children and adolescents. Twins were ranked among 1,060 cohort participants for weight-for-height and FEVPerc (FEV1 disease centile) on the day of blood sampling. Data for three of the twin pairs had been reported previously in another context.

Reading the germline V gene (reference sequence) gives CDR1 MNHEY and CDR2 SMNVEV. The junction shows trimming of 3 bases on V and 1 base on J, and the gene matches do not reach 4 bases of it. From the cysteine up to the phenylalanine, the CDR3 has a length of 15 residues. Only the CDR3 DNA is retained, 45 bases long and in frame from the first base. The twin pairs came from the European Cystic Fibrosis Twin and Sibling Study Cohort, a cohort that recruited patients from roughly 160 CF clinics across 14 European countries. Zygosity and CFTR genotype were verified in-house, and zygosity was tested by multiplex PCR of nine short tandem repeat loci. Each twin gave a peripheral blood sample, and clinical parameters were documented on that same day of blood sampling. Phenol/chloroform extraction was used to isolate genomic DNA from peripheral blood cells, and the DNA was then kept in TE buffer at 4 degrees C.

Study-level results and caveats: V gene usage was most similar to the co-twin for 13 of 16 pairs, and J usage for 8 of 16 pairs, suggesting genetic constraints. Sharing of nucleotide-identical clonotypes was significantly greater within monozygotic CF twin pairs than between unrelated CF individuals (P = 0.000026, Mann-Whitney). Simpson clonality was found to be generally low (median 0.0095), suggesting a naive-dominated repertoire, although higher clonality was observed in the most severely affected patients. The cohort was small, and the number of shared CDR3s showed no association with age, concordance or disease severity.

The sequence derives from a girl aged 2 to 9 with cystic fibrosis. Sequencing was done on a sample of blood. This chain joins TRBV27 to TRBJ2-7; the central 9 bases match TRBD2. Here the CDR3 is given as CASSLAGGRSYEQYF. The DNA reads TGTGCCAGCAGTTTGGCGGGAGGGCGTTCCTACGAGCAGTACTTC.